This is a list of T cell receptor beta chains from one sample in a study of blood T cell repertoires in COVID-19. Sequenced by immunoSEQ multiplex PCR; TCRdb stores in-frame clones only, minus some. The sample holds about 400,000 clones, 89% seen once. The material sequenced was PBMCs or T cells enriched from blood (not recorded which). The receptors were gathered from a woman between 25 and 40 years old who had recovered from COVID-19. CDR3s include the opening cysteine and the closing phenylalanine or tryptophan. Fields, in order: J gene, V gene, CDR3 protein.

j_call: TRBJ2-2; v_call: TRBV10-3; cdr3_aa: CAISRGLAGGTGELFF
j_call: TRBJ2-1; v_call: TRBV5-1; cdr3_aa: CASSLGTGALDNEQFF
j_call: TRBJ1-2; v_call: TRBV19; cdr3_aa: CASRGPGGGYGYTF
j_call: TRBJ1-4; v_call: TRBV5-1; cdr3_aa: CASSLDTANEKLFF
j_call: TRBJ2-2; v_call: TRBV4-3; cdr3_aa: CASSQGPSGFERTATGELFF
j_call: TRBJ1-2; v_call: TRBV5-6; cdr3_aa: CASSLAGQGPLDYGYTF
j_call: TRBJ1-2; v_call: TRBV24-1; cdr3_aa: CATAKKGDGYTF
j_call: TRBJ1-2; v_call: TRBV2; cdr3_aa: CASSSSGDGYTF
j_call: TRBJ1-2; v_call: TRBV2; cdr3_aa: CASRLGQNNLRSYGYTF
j_call: TRBJ1-1; v_call: TRBV9; cdr3_aa: CASSVDGRTEAFF
j_call: TRBJ1-2; v_call: TRBV21-1; cdr3_aa: CASSIQGAANYGYTF
j_call: TRBJ2-7; v_call: TRBV7-7; cdr3_aa: CASSFNPGGEQYF
j_call: TRBJ2-1; v_call: TRBV6-1; cdr3_aa: CASSGSGFQLYNEQFF
j_call: TRBJ2-7; v_call: TRBV2; cdr3_aa: CASTKADSGFEQYF
j_call: TRBJ2-5; v_call: TRBV29-1; cdr3_aa: CSVRGGSPGETQYF
j_call: TRBJ2-1; v_call: TRBV10-2; cdr3_aa: CASSEQRTNNEQFF
j_call: TRBJ2-3; v_call: TRBV9; cdr3_aa: CASSVGGKSGDTQYF
j_call: TRBJ2-3; v_call: TRBV4-1; cdr3_aa: CASSYRRGALDTQYF
j_call: TRBJ1-3; v_call: TRBV18; cdr3_aa: CASSPLREGSGNTIYF
j_call: TRBJ1-6; v_call: TRBV28; cdr3_aa: CASSPRQGLGNSPLHF
j_call: TRBJ2-1; v_call: TRBV9; cdr3_aa: CASSGTSGGNEQFF
j_call: TRBJ2-7; v_call: TRBV5-6; cdr3_aa: CASSPKGVPYEQYF
j_call: TRBJ1-1; v_call: TRBV6-5; cdr3_aa: CASSPGGGGGTEAFF
j_call: TRBJ2-3; v_call: TRBV6-2/TRBV6-3; cdr3_aa: CASSSGTSGTDTQYF
j_call: TRBJ1-2; v_call: TRBV19; cdr3_aa: CASSPGQDFYGYTF
j_call: TRBJ1-4; v_call: TRBV19; cdr3_aa: CASRRRDRVDEKLFF
j_call: TRBJ2-7; v_call: TRBV27; cdr3_aa: CASSSATSGRSEQYF
j_call: TRBJ2-2; v_call: TRBV18; cdr3_aa: CASSPLPFPTGELFF
j_call: TRBJ2-7; v_call: TRBV30; cdr3_aa: CAWSVPSGVGEQYF
j_call: TRBJ1-2; v_call: TRBV2; cdr3_aa: CASPTPGGPGANYGYTF
j_call: TRBJ2-2; v_call: TRBV12-3/TRBV12-4; cdr3_aa: CASSFGAGELFF
j_call: TRBJ1-2; v_call: TRBV30; cdr3_aa: CASQVPYGYTF
j_call: TRBJ2-5; v_call: TRBV9; cdr3_aa: CASSPGQGVFLETQYF
j_call: TRBJ1-5; v_call: TRBV24-1; cdr3_aa: CATSDLEQPGQPQHF
j_call: TRBJ2-5; v_call: TRBV27; cdr3_aa: CASSRTGGLETQYF
j_call: TRBJ1-5; v_call: TRBV7-8; cdr3_aa: CASSFRGGDQPQHF
j_call: TRBJ2-7; v_call: TRBV6-6; cdr3_aa: CATYLRDSYEQYF
j_call: TRBJ1-1; v_call: TRBV5-6; cdr3_aa: CASSLGTGNEAFF
j_call: TRBJ2-2; v_call: TRBV7-9; cdr3_aa: CASSQSVLASGELFF
j_call: TRBJ1-2; v_call: TRBV9; cdr3_aa: CASSVSGVYTF
j_call: TRBJ1-1; v_call: TRBV6-1; cdr3_aa: CASSETGGRTEAFF
j_call: TRBJ1-2; v_call: TRBV28; cdr3_aa: CASSFGGQGGYTF
j_call: TRBJ1-5; v_call: TRBV7-2; cdr3_aa: CASSLDPLANQPQHF
j_call: TRBJ2-7; v_call: TRBV28; cdr3_aa: CASSSSSYEQYF
j_call: TRBJ1-4; v_call: TRBV25-1; cdr3_aa: CASSEYRRVPNEKLFF
j_call: TRBJ1-5; v_call: TRBV12-3/TRBV12-4; cdr3_aa: CASSSTDQPQHF
j_call: TRBJ2-7; v_call: TRBV6-5; cdr3_aa: CASSPGLAGVYEQYF
j_call: TRBJ1-2; v_call: TRBV11-1; cdr3_aa: CASSYRGGYTF
j_call: TRBJ2-1; v_call: TRBV11-2; cdr3_aa: CASSLPGLAGRNEQFF
j_call: TRBJ1-5; v_call: TRBV11-2; cdr3_aa: CASNVNPGGQPQHF
j_call: TRBJ1-5; v_call: TRBV18; cdr3_aa: CASSPEGVSNQPQHF
j_call: TRBJ1-6; v_call: TRBV5-6; cdr3_aa: CASSPSRVYNSPLHF